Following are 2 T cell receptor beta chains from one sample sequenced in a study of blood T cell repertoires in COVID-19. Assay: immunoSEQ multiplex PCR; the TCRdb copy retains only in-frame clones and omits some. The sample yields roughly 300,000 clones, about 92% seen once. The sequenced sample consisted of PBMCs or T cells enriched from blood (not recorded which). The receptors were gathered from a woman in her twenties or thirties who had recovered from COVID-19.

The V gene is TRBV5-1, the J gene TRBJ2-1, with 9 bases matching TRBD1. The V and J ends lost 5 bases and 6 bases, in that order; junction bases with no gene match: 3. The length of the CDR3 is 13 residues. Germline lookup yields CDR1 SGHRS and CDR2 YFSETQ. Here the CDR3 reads CASSRQGGNEQFF. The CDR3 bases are TGCGCCAGCAGTCGACAGGGGGGCAATGAGCAGTTCTTC.

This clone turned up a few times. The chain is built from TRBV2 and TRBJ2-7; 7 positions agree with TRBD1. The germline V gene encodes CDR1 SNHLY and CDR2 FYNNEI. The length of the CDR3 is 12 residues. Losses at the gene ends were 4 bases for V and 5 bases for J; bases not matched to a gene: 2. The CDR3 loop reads CASSGQGHEQYF. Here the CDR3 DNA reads TGTGCCAGCAGTGGACAGGGCCACGAGCAGTACTTC. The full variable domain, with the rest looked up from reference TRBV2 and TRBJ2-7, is EPEVTQTPSHQVTQMGQEVILRCVPISNHLYFYWYRQILGQKVEFLVSFYNNEISEKSEIFDDQFSVERPDGSNFTLKIRSTKLEDSAMYFCASSGQGHEQYFGPGTRLTVT.